This TCR beta chain was captured in a study of molecular identifiers for immune sequencing clone quantification. This clonotype was recorded many times. The CDR3 sequence is 18 residues long. The junction had 16 bases not matched to a gene; V was cut back by 5 bases and J by 7 bases. CDR1 SGHTA and CDR2 FQGNSA come from the germline V gene. Listed TCR primers and previously described methods were used for bulk TCR libraries. In TCRdb, the PCR reads were re-called with MiXCR into one record per CDR3 protein. The data contain some 320,000 distinct CDR3 sequences, about a fifth of them singletons. The clonotype comes from a human donor in good health. Some libraries in this study had Jurkat cell RNA spiked in. Sample: naive CD8+ T cells from blood, with Jurkat cell RNA spiked in. Sample subset: FACS-sorted CD8+CD4-CCR7+CD45RA+ naive T cells. The chain joins TRBV7-2 to TRBJ2-1, with 11 bases fitting TRBD2. CDR3 loop: CASSPGVAGGLLPNEQFF. The CDR3 DNA sequence: TGTGCCAGCAGCCCCGGGGTAGCGGGGGGGTTATTGCCGAATGAGCAGTTCTTC.